The rows below give T cell receptor beta chains drawn from one sample of a study of cytomegalovirus exposure and HLA in healthy donors. Profiled with immunoSEQ multiplex PCR; TCRdb holds only in-frame clones, not every one. The sample has about 340,000 clones, 75% to 90% seen once; the top ten hold about 0.91%. Sequenced sample: PBMCs. These receptors all stem from a woman aged 18 to 35 in good health and CMV-seronegative. Each CDR3 is given without its conserved first and last residue.

v_gene: TRBV18
CDR3aa: ASSPGASGGGYT

v_gene: TRBV6-6
CDR3aa: ASSYSWEGIGAF

v_gene: TRBV28
CDR3aa: AIVQGPSYEQY

v_gene: TRBV14
CDR3aa: ASSRRRGQETQY

v_gene: TRBV29-1
CDR3aa: SVDSGPGGSTDTQY

v_gene: TRBV5-4
CDR3aa: ASSTRQGSANEKLF

v_gene: TRBV30
CDR3aa: AWSLLQGNTEAF

v_gene: TRBV16
CDR3aa: ASSQSGVWGNTEAF

v_gene: TRBV28
CDR3aa: ASSLWTGIGTDTQY

v_gene: TRBV5-6
CDR3aa: ASSLAGGPDTQY

v_gene: TRBV18
CDR3aa: ASSLDRGRGETQY

v_gene: TRBV29-1
CDR3aa: SVSGGIYNEQF

v_gene: TRBV7-2
CDR3aa: ASSPLGGTGDEKLF

v_gene: TRBV28
CDR3aa: ASSLGRSGNTIY

v_gene: TRBV5-6
CDR3aa: ASSTGLAGVTGELF